The clone carrying this TCR beta chain showed up just a few times. Its antigen is unknown. The mixed lymphocyte reaction cells underwent coculture at 37°C for 6 days. Germline V gene sequence: CDR1 SGHNT, CDR2 YYREEE (reference sequence). V was pared by 0 bases and J by 1 base, with 10 bases between. The CDR3 loop spans 15 amino acids. These data belong to a study of siplizumab effects on memory and regulatory T cells. Data came from immunoSEQ multiplex PCR; TCRdb stores just in-frame clones and leaves some out. The sample holds about 9,600 clones, around 40% seen once. The chain has TRBV5-4 and TRBJ1-1; a weak D match, TRBD1 (5 bases). The source material was CFSE-low (dividing) CD8+ T cells sorted from an allogeneic mixed lymphocyte reaction. The sequence derives from a human donor in good health; the cells came from an allogeneic mixed lymphocyte reaction. CDR3 protein: CASSLEAGRNTEAFF. CDR3 sequence (DNA): TGTGCCAGCAGCTTGGAGGCAGGGAGGAACACTGAAGCTTTCTTT.